This T cell receptor (beta chain) is from a study of response to subunit inactivated influenza vaccine. Study-wide findings and caveats: Each seasonal influenza vaccination, the authors suggested, recruits few new T cells.

TCRdb re-derived calls from the RT-PCR reads in MiXCR, one entry per CDR3 protein. The profile shows over 650,000 distinct CDR3 sequences, approximately 17% of them singletons. This clonotype was counted a few times. Its antigen is unknown. The CDR3 extends over 17 amino acids. V gave up 6 bases and J gave up 2 bases; unmatched junction bases: 11. CDR1 is MNHEY, CDR2 SVGEGT, per germline. The receptor's source is a man aged 50 to 59 who received an inactivated influenza vaccine. The chain uses TRBV6-2 or TRBV6-3 and TRBJ2-3, with 10 bases fitting TRBD2. Specimen: PBMCs from blood, collected roughly 5 days after vaccination. CDR3 DNA sequence: TGTGCCAGCAGCCTCTCCCGGACTAGCGGTTACACAGATACGCAGTATTTT. It yields the protein CASSLSRTSGYTDTQYF.